A selection of T cell receptor beta chains follows, all from one sample in a study of cytomegalovirus exposure and HLA in healthy donors. The data were produced by immunoSEQ multiplex PCR, yet TCRdb's version contains in-frame clones alone and is incomplete. Of roughly 120,000 clones listed, roughly two thirds were seen once; the top ten hold around 2.2%. Source material: PBMCs. The receptor set was obtained from a woman in her 30s in good health and CMV-seronegative. CDR3s include the opening cysteine and the closing phenylalanine or tryptophan. D genes are given only for firm matches. Expanded clones get a size class; other rows say once, few or many, or leave the size out.

V gene	D gene	clone size	J gene	CDR3 length	CDR3 DNA	CDR3 protein
TRBV28	-	-	TRBJ2-7	11	TGTGCCAGCAGTTTACGACAGGAGCAGTACTTC	CASSLRQEQYF
TRBV6-5	-	few	TRBJ1-1	11	TGTGCCAGCAGTTATGGGGGCGAAGCTTTCTTT	CASSYGGEAFF
TRBV10-3	TRBD1	-	TRBJ2-1	14	TGTGCCATCAGTCATGGACAGGTTGAAGATGAGCAGTTCTTC	CAISHGQVEDEQFF
TRBV9	TRBD2	-	TRBJ2-7	17	TGTGCCAGCAGCGTAGGGGAGGGAGGCTCCTATACCTACGAGCAGTACTTC	CASSVGEGGSYTYEQYF
TRBV7-3	-	-	TRBJ2-1	14	TGTGCCAGCAGCCGGGATCGCTCCTACAATGAGCAGTTCTTC	CASSRDRSYNEQFF
TRBV30	TRBD2	-	TRBJ2-3	16	TGTGCCTGGAGTGCCCGACTAGCGGACCCCACAGATACGCAGTATTTT	CAWSARLADPTDTQYF
TRBV4-3	-	few	TRBJ2-2	12	TGCGCCAGCAGCCAAGTCCACGGGGAGCTGTTTTTT	CASSQVHGELFF
TRBV7-6	TRBD2	few	TRBJ2-2	16	TGTGCCAGCAGCTTGGCGGGAGGGCCGCGGACCGGGGAGCTGTTTTTT	CASSLAGGPRTGELFF
TRBV30	-	-	TRBJ2-5	10	TGTGCCTGGGAGAAAGAGACCCAGTACTTC	CAWEKETQYF
TRBV29-1	-	-	TRBJ2-5	11	TGCAGCGTTCATCCAGGAGAGACCCAGTACTTC	CSVHPGETQYF
TRBV28	TRBD1	-	TRBJ1-2	16	TGTGCCAGCAGGCGGACAGGACCCGATTTTAACTATGGCTACACCTTC	CASRRTGPDFNYGYTF
TRBV28	-	-	TRBJ2-7	15	TGTGCCAGCAGCCGATCAGGGACAAGCTCCTACGAGCAGTACTTC	CASSRSGTSSYEQYF
TRBV19	-	-	TRBJ1-4	14	TGTGCCAGTAGTACCAGGGGAACTAATGAAAAACTGTTTTTT	CASSTRGTNEKLFF
TRBV6-5	TRBD1	-	TRBJ2-5	15	TGTGCCAGCAGTTACATCTCGACAGGGGAAGAGACCCAGTACTTC	CASSYISTGEETQYF
TRBV5-1	TRBD2	-	TRBJ2-5	15	TGCGCCAGCAGCTTGGGACTAGCGGAACAAGAGACCCAGTACTTC	CASSLGLAEQETQYF
TRBV30	-	few	TRBJ1-2	12	TGTGCCTTATTCGGGAGGTATTATGGCTACACCTTC	CALFGRYYGYTF
TRBV28	-	-	TRBJ1-5	14	TGTGCCAGCAGTTTATTGGGGGGGAATCAGCCCCAGCATTTT	CASSLLGGNQPQHF
TRBV6-5	-	-	TRBJ1-1	15	TGTGCCAGCAGTTACTCGACGGGAATGAACACTGAAGCTTTCTTT	CASSYSTGMNTEAFF
TRBV28	-	-	TRBJ2-7	15	TGTGCCAGCACCGTCCCGACAGGAAATACCTACGAGCAGTACTTC	CASTVPTGNTYEQYF
TRBV7-6	TRBD1	-	TRBJ2-7	14	TGTGCCAGCAGCTTAGGGACAGGGGTAGACGAGCAGTACTTC	CASSLGTGVDEQYF